The sequence of this T cell receptor (beta chain) was determined in a study of cytomegalovirus exposure and HLA in healthy donors. This clone was found a few times. Use of 60 Vbeta and 13 Jbeta primers characterized the PCR. Profiled with immunoSEQ multiplex PCR; TCRdb holds only in-frame clones, not every one. The sample lists approximately 240,000 clones, 75% to 85% seen once, with around 2.9% in the top ten. The germline V gene has CDR1 LNHDA and CDR2 SQIVND (reference sequence). CDR3 length equals 13 residues. The V end was cut by 2 bases, the J end by 3 bases, with 7 bases between. The gene calls are TRBV19 and TRBJ1-2; D not resolved. This TCR came from a woman aged 55-70 years in good health and CMV-seropositive. The sequenced sample was PBMCs. In DNA, the CDR3 is TGTGCCAGTAGTATAAGGGAGGACTATGGCTACACCTTC. This codes for CASSIREDYGYTF.